What follows are 11 T cell receptor beta chains derived from one specimen sequenced in a study of cytomegalovirus exposure and HLA in healthy donors (TCRdb year 2017). Libraries were made using the immunoSEQ multiplex PCR assay. The multiplex PCR relied on a mix of 60 forward primers for TCR Vbeta segments and 13 reverse primers for TCR Jbeta segments. What TCRdb holds here is the immuneACCESS table cut down to in-frame rearrangements. Part of the clones is not present; checked against another copy, under half of the missing clones reflect an unresolved V gene, and the others are unexplained. In all, the sample holds 150,000 to 200,000 clones, and 77% of those were seen once. Approximately 1.6% of the sample lies in the top ten. Sequencing input: PBMCs. These receptors all stem from a woman in her twenties or thirties in good health and CMV-seronegative.

The chain has TRBV7-3 and TRBJ2-1; 12 positions agree with TRBD2. CDR3 length equals 15 residues. V gave up 3 bases and J gave up 9 bases; unmatched junction bases: 6. CDR1 and CDR2 (germline): SGHTA, FQGTGA. CDR3 in amino acids: CASSFRLAGVVEQFF. CDR3 DNA sequence: TGTGCCAGCAGCTTCCGACTAGCGGGAGTGGTTGAGCAGTTCTTC.

The chain uses TRBV7-6 and TRBJ2-1; the D is unclear. CDR1 is SGHVS and CDR2 is FNYEAQ in the germline V gene. V gave up 5 bases and J gave up 2 bases, with 13 bases separating them. This CDR3 has 15 residues. CDR3 amino acids: CASSHGSVAYNEQFF. CDR3 nucleotides: TGTGCCAGCAGCCACGGGTCAGTCGCCTACAATGAGCAGTTCTTC.

This chain connects TRBV5-1 to TRBJ1-1, with 7 bases fitting TRBD1. Germline trimming cut 3 bases from V and 4 bases from J; bases unmatched to any gene: 9. Germline CDR1 is SGHRS and CDR2 is YFSETQ. The CDR3 runs 15 residues. CDR3 sequence: CASSYFDRDVTEAFF. CDR3 coding DNA: TGCGCCAGCAGCTATTTCGACAGGGACGTCACTGAAGCTTTCTTT.

The chain recombines TRBV7-9 with TRBJ2-2; maybe TRBD2 (5 bases). The V and J ends lost 6 bases and 4 bases respectively, with 9 bases between them. In germline, CDR1 is SEHNR, CDR2 FQNEAQ (reference sequence). The CDR3 is 13 residues long. This chain's CDR3 is CASSQTSTGELFF. The CDR3 DNA is TGTGCCAGCAGTCAAACTAGCACCGGGGAGCTGTTTTTT.

CDR3: CASSFTGAGETQYF. The CDR3 bases are TGTGCCAGCAGCTTTACAGGGGCGGGGGAGACCCAGTACTTC. The V gene is TRBV5-6, the J gene TRBJ2-5; the D gene is possibly TRBD1 (7 bases). V was pared by 2 bases and J by 5 bases, with 13 bases between. This CDR3 comprises 14 residues. Germline CDR1 is SGHDT and CDR2 is YYEEEE.

The V and J genes are TRBV6-5 and TRBJ2-7; D is perhaps TRBD2 (6 bases). Germline V gives CDR1 MNHEY, CDR2 SVGAGI. The CDR3 spans 14 residues. Trimming shortened V by 7 bases and J by 1 base, and 14 bases separated the two germline ends. CDR3 region: CASNEQGGSYEQYF. The CDR3 bases are TGTGCCAGCAATGAACAAGGAGGGTCCTACGAGCAGTACTTC.

V gene TRBV25-1 combines with J gene TRBJ2-5; D unresolved. CDR3 length: 12 residues. Trimming removed 8 bases from V and 5 bases from J, with 12 bases in between. Germline V lookup: CDR1 MGHDK, CDR2 SYGVNS. CDR3 amino acids: CASAAIMETQYF. The CDR3 region has the DNA TGTGCCAGCGCGGCTATTATGGAGACCCAGTACTTC.

Remarks on this clone: At one boundary the junction diverges from the germline segment, which might be a read error. The chain's CDR3 is CSSSLEQGQGPQHF. The CDR3, as DNA: TGTTCCAGCAGCTTAGAACAGGGGCAGGGGCCCCAGCATTTT. The rearrangement joins TRBV7-9 to TRBJ1-5, with TRBD1 identical over 7 bases. Germline V gene sequence: CDR1 SEHNR, CDR2 FQNEAQ (reference sequence). The CDR3 runs 14 residues.

The chain is built from TRBV7-9 and TRBJ1-4; perhaps TRBD1 as D (5 bases). The CDR3 sequence is 15 residues long. V lost 7 bases, J lost 0 bases, and 12 bases lay in between. CDR1 is SEHNR, CDR2 FQNEAQ, per germline (reference sequence). The CDR3 is CASTLARATNEKLFF. The CDR3 coding sequence is TGTGCCAGCACCCTAGCCAGGGCAACTAATGAAAAACTGTTTTTT.

The rearrangement links TRBV30 to TRBJ2-7; no firm D call. This CDR3 contains 13 residues. Germline-derived CDR1 and CDR2 are GTSNPN and SVGIG (reference sequence). The V and J ends lost 3 bases and 11 bases respectively, with 20 bases between them. CDR3 in DNA: TGTGCCTGGAGGGGCAAGGATTACCCGCTTAAGTACTTC. This encodes CAWRGKDYPLKYF. Combining the CDR3 with reference TRBV30 and TRBJ2-7 gives the whole variable domain SQTIHQWPATLVQPVGSPLSLECTVEGTSNPNLYWYRQAAGRGLQLLFYSVGIGQISSEVPQNLSASRPQDRQFILSSKKLLLSDSGFYLCAWRGKDYPLKYFGPGTRLTVT.

For the CDR3, the DNA is TGTGCCAGCAGCTTGCGCGGGAGGGCCTCCTACGAGCAGTACTTC. Translation: CASSLRGRASYEQYF. V usage is TRBV5-4 and J usage is TRBJ2-7; 9 nucleotides match TRBD2. The J segment lost 0 bases and the V segment lost 1 base, leaving 2 bases of the junction unmatched. CDR3 length: 15 residues. Germline V lookup: CDR1 SGHNT, CDR2 YYREEE (reference sequence).